A single sample is the source of the 3 T cell receptor beta chains below, sequenced in a study of T cell responses to AZD1222 COVID-19 vaccine. Assay used: immunoSEQ multiplex PCR; TCRdb lists only in-frame clones, some missing. The sample has about 200,000 clones; about 93% are singletons. This specimen consisted of peripheral blood, obtained 28 days after the second AZD1222 dose. Every receptor here comes from an adult who received the AZD1222 COVID-19 vaccine.

This chain connects TRBV9 to TRBJ2-1; TRBD2 aligns across 7 bases. Germline V gene data show CDR1 as SGDLS and CDR2 as YYNGEE. The CDR3 spans 16 residues. Losses at the gene ends were 3 bases for V and 0 bases for J; bases not matched to a gene: 6. Here the CDR3 DNA reads TGTGCCAGCAGCGGGGGGGACTACAGCTCCTACAATGAGCAGTTCTTC. Protein product: CASSGGDYSSYNEQFF.

The chain joins TRBV7-9 to TRBJ1-6; D may be TRBD1 (6 bases). The CDR3 covers 17 residues. The V and J ends lost 1 base and 6 bases respectively, with 16 bases between them. Germline-derived CDR1 and CDR2 are SEHNR and FQNEAQ (reference sequence). The CDR3 protein is CASSLVSGRTANSPLHF. The CDR3 bases are TGTGCCAGCAGCTTAGTATCGGGGAGGACAGCTAATTCACCCCTCCACTTT.

This clone came up once. The genes are TRBV9 and TRBJ1-2; D possibly corresponds to TRBD1 (5 bases). The CDR3 consists of 14 residues. From germline, CDR1 is SGDLS and CDR2 YYNGEE. V shed 0 bases and J shed 4 bases, with 10 bases lying between them. In DNA, the CDR3 is TGTGCCAGCAGCGTAGGGGAGGGGATCTATGGCTACACCTTC. Translating it yields CASSVGEGIYGYTF.